This entry is about one T cell receptor (beta chain). The CDR3 sequence is 14 residues long. Losses at the gene ends were 9 bases for V and 5 bases for J; bases not matched to a gene: 11. Per the germline V gene, CDR1 is LNHDA and CDR2 is SQIVND (reference sequence). TCR beta rearrangements were amplified from peripheral blood genomic DNA. This sample is drawn from a study of T cell repertoires in aging, cancer and after chemotherapy. Rearranged V-D-J TRB sequences were amplified with a mixed TRB-A/B primer pool. TCRdb recomputed calls from the multiplex PCR reads with MiXCR, one row per CDR3 protein. The data hold 20,000 or so distinct CDR3 sequences, with 35% to 40% observed a single time.

The sequenced sample was blood. The chain carries TRBV19 and TRBJ2-7; 9 nucleotides match TRBD2. This clonotype was sampled from a human donor with a solid tumor. CDR3 coding DNA: TGTGCCAGCAGCCAAGCGGGGGGCCGGGACGAGCAGTACTTC. Residues: CASSQAGGRDEQYF.